The T cell receptor beta chain under discussion was sequenced for a study of shared clonotypes between healthy human individuals. Profiling relied on immunoSEQ multiplex PCR, and the TCRdb table lists in-frame clones only, not all of them. The sample records fewer than 800,000 clones, about 90% being singletons. About this clone: The same CDR3 also results from other DNA sequences found in this sample.

Terminally differentiated effector memory CD45RA+ cells were left out of the naive CD8 fraction, which was CD45RO-negative and positively selected for CCR7. Germline CDR1 and CDR2: SEHNR and FQNEAQ (reference sequence). The CDR3 sequence is 14 residues long. Trimming removed 3 bases at V and 3 bases at J, with 12 bases between. Sequences were obtained from naive CD8+ T cells sorted from blood. This receptor was obtained from a man younger than 40 in good health. This chain joins TRBV7-9 and TRBJ2-7; D is ambiguous. CDR3: CASSLETRSYEQYF. Here the CDR3 DNA reads TGTGCCAGCAGCTTGGAGACTCGCAGCTACGAGCAGTACTTC.